Sequencing of this TCR beta chain was carried out in a study of post-analysis software for immune sequencing data (dated by TCRdb to the mid-2010s). The study in broad terms: The recorded disease courses included relapsing-remitting, secondary progressive and progressive-relapsing multiple sclerosis, and some patients had no subtype annotation. The patient repertoires were compared against approximately ten previously published healthy control repertoires obtained from donors aged roughly 6 to 28 years. A subset of samples was prepared in parallel using single-end sample barcoding, then pooled and co-amplified after Illumina adapter ligation. The paper as a whole reports these results and caveats: Normalized Chao1 diversity was significantly lower in multiple sclerosis patients than controls, suggesting substantial peripheral T-cell clonal expansion. Patients showed significantly higher frequencies than controls for about 5 TRBV segments, among them TRBV5-6, TRBV5-1 and TRBV20-1. The control group was slightly older than the multiple sclerosis patient group. Strong co-clustering of samples prepared in the same batch was shown by direct clustering with F measure, prompting a batch-effect correction.

To demonstrate the VDJtools post-analysis software, the study profiled TCR beta repertoires from the peripheral blood of approximately twelve young patients with multiple sclerosis. Multiple sclerosis patients were children and adolescents aged about 6 to 16 years. From the germline V gene, CDR1 is ENHRY and CDR2 is SYGVKD. Measured from the cysteine to the phenylalanine, the CDR3 is 11 residues long. Only the CDR3 portion is preserved as DNA: 33 bases, with reading frame beginning at the first base. Relative to germline, V is missing 10 bases and J is missing 4 bases, with 4 bases of the junction outside any gene match. The library came from PCR. The sequencer listed for this sample is Illumina HiSeq 2500. To reduce PCR and sequencing biases, unique molecular identifiers were incorporated into the TCR beta cDNA libraries. Every 1 to 10 million input T cells yielded approximately 500,000 cDNA molecules, meaning each molecule approximated one T cell. Patient libraries were prepared and sequenced with the same protocol used for the earlier healthy control dataset. Samples belonging to the same batch were prepared together, multiplexed and sequenced on a shared HiSeq lane. The study's own analysis went as follows. Raw barcoded reads were processed with MIGEC, and single-read molecular identifier groups were discarded before consensus assembly and CDR3 extraction. VDJtools was used for post-analysis of the clonotype tables, and diversity was normalized by down-sampling every dataset to the size of the smallest sample. Repertoire overlap clustering matched CDR3 amino acid but not nucleotide sequences to correct batch-related cross-sample contamination. TCRdb trimmed public reads at Q25 via fastp, called clones via MiXCR and kept in-frame beta chains. Rows with one shared CDR3 protein collapse into an entry with the most common genes and DNA. The V and J calls and clone size come from TCRdb's table, not from the authors' own analysis. The sample includes roughly 800,000 distinct CDR3 sequences, with approximately 57% observed a single time. Of the sample, 4.6% falls within the top ten clones.

This clonotype came up a few times. This clone's antigen is unknown. No clone much larger than this one lies a single base away; base qualities are absent. Input material: blood. This clonotype originated in a girl aged 5-17 years with multiple sclerosis. This sequence uses TRBV10-3 and TRBJ2-7, with 7 middle bases fitting TRBD1. The CDR3 sequence is CATRDSYEQYF. The DNA sequence reads TGTGCCACAAGGGACAGTTACGAGCAGTACTTC.